A single sample is the source of the 11 T cell receptor beta chains below, sequenced in a study of T cell responses to AZD1222 COVID-19 vaccine. Only in-frame clones appear in the TCRdb table, and some are missing; sequencing was by immunoSEQ multiplex PCR. The table has 140,000 to 150,000 clones, approximately 92% seen once. Material: peripheral blood, obtained on day 0 of AZD1222 vaccination. The receptor set was obtained from an adult in good health.

The rearrangement joins TRBV6-5 to TRBJ1-4; 9 bases agree with TRBD1. Germline V lookup: CDR1 MNHEY, CDR2 SVGAGI. This CDR3 spans 14 amino acids. With 5 bases clipped from V and 7 bases from J, the junction kept 5 bases outside the gene matches. The CDR3: CASSPTGGSEKLFF. CDR3 DNA: TGTGCCAGCAGTCCCACAGGGGGCAGTGAAAAACTGTTTTTT.

J is TRBJ1-5 and V is TRBV28; TRBD1 is a possible D gene (5 bases). V was pared by 4 bases and J by 3 bases, with 10 bases between. Germline V lookup: CDR1 MDHEN, CDR2 SYDVKM. The CDR3 totals 14 residues. The CDR3 DNA reads as TGTGCCAGCAGTTGGGGGGATTACAATCAGCCCCAGCATTTT. Translating it yields CASSWGDYNQPQHF.

This chain connects TRBV28 to TRBJ2-7; D may be TRBD1 or TRBD2 (5 bases each). V was shortened by 5 bases and J by 2 bases, with 16 bases between the two germline ends. The CDR3 is 15 residues long. Germline assignment: CDR1 MDHEN and CDR2 SYDVKM. The CDR3 DNA reads as TGTGCCAGCAGTGGCCCCGGGACCGACCCCTACGAGCAGTACTTC. Its translation: CASSGPGTDPYEQYF.

In the case of this clone: The junction shows a germline mismatch at one end, possibly a read error. The rearrangement joins TRBV6-4 to TRBJ2-1, with TRBD2 identical over 8 bases. The CDR3 is 14 amino acids. CDR1 and CDR2 from the germline V gene are MRHNA and SNTAGT. CDR3 coding DNA: TGTGCCAGCAGTGATGGCCGGGAGGGTTCCGGGCAGCTCTTC. Its translation is CASSDGREGSGQLF.

The rearrangement joins TRBV19 to TRBJ2-7, with 10 nucleotides matching TRBD1. J lost 5 bases, V lost 3 bases, and 4 bases had no gene match. This CDR3 region has 14 residues. Germline assignment: CDR1 LNHDA and CDR2 SQIVND (reference sequence). Here the CDR3 DNA reads TGTGCCAGTAGTATTATGACAGGGGGCCACGAGCAGTACTTC. Protein sequence: CASSIMTGGHEQYF.

The rearrangement links TRBV6-5 to TRBJ2-1; tentatively, D is TRBD2 (5 bases). The CDR3 runs 15 residues. Germline CDR1 MNHEY, CDR2 SVGAGI. With 3 bases removed from V and 8 bases from J, the gap between germline ends came to 17 bases. The chain's CDR3 is CASSYRLPFTDEQFF. The CDR3 DNA is TGTGCCAGCAGTTATCGACTACCCTTCACCGATGAGCAGTTCTTC.

CDR3 in DNA: TGTGCCAGCAGTCAGTTAGCGACAGTTGACTACACCTTC. Protein product: CASSQLATVDYTF. This chain joins TRBV6-5 and TRBJ1-2, with D tentatively TRBD1 (5 bases). Trimming shortened V by 5 bases and J by 10 bases, and 17 bases separated the two germline ends. The CDR3 runs 13 residues. Germline V gene sequence: CDR1 MNHEY, CDR2 SVGAGI.

Regarding this clone: The junction departs from germline at one end; a sequencing error may be responsible. The V and J genes are TRBV7-7 and TRBJ2-5; 12 bases fit TRBD2. The CDR3 spans 16 residues. In germline, CDR1 is SSHAT, CDR2 FNYEAQ (reference sequence). CDR3 in DNA: TGTGCTAGCAGCTTGGGCCTAGCGGGAGGGACGGAGACCCAGTACTTC. Translation gives CASSLGLAGGTETQYF.

V usage is TRBV9 and J usage is TRBJ2-5; 9 nucleotides agree with TRBD1. This CDR3 has 16 amino acids. Germline CDR1 and CDR2: SGDLS and YYNGEE. Trimming removed 3 bases from V and 3 bases from J; junction bases left unmatched: 9. The CDR3 region is CASSAQPGTGKETQYF. The CDR3 DNA reads as TGTGCCAGCAGCGCTCAGCCCGGGACAGGGAAAGAGACCCAGTACTTC.

The J gene is TRBJ2-2, the V gene TRBV6-1; D is ambiguous. From germline, CDR1 is MNHNS and CDR2 SASEGT. V lost 2 bases and J 1 base, leaving 11 bases between the germline ends. The CDR3 extends over 16 amino acids. The DNA for the CDR3 is TGTGCCAGCAGTGAACAACCAGCACTGAACACCGGGGAGCTGTTTTTT. Translation: CASSEQPALNTGELFF.

The chain links TRBV28 to TRBJ1-4; 9 bases are a match to TRBD1. CDR3 length: 17 residues. V shed 2 bases, J shed 4 bases, and the junction held 8 bases outside the gene matches. Per germline, CDR1 MDHEN and CDR2 SYDVKM. CDR3 region: CASSLTQGARGNEKLFF. Written as DNA, the CDR3 is TGTGCCAGCAGTTTAACACAGGGGGCGAGGGGTAATGAAAAACTGTTTTTT.